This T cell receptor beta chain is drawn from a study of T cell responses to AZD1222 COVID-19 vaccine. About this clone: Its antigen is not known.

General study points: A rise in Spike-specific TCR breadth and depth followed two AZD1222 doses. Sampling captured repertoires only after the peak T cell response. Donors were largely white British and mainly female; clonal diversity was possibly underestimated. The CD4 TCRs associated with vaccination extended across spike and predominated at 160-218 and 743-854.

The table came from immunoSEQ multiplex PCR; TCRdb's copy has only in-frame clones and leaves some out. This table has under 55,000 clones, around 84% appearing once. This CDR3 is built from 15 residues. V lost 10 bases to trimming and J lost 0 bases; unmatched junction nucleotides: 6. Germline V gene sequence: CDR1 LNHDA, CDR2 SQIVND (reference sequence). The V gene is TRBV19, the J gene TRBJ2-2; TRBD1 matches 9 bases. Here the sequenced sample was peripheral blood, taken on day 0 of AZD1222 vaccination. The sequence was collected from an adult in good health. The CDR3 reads CATADRGANTGELFF. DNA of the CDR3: TGTGCCACCGCCGACAGGGGGGCGAACACCGGGGAGCTGTTTTTT. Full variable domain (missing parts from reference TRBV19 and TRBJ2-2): DGGITQSPKYLFRKEGQNVTLSCEQNLNHDAMYWYRQDPGQGLRLIYYSQIVNDFQKGDIAEGYSVSREKKESFPLTVTSAQKNPTAFYLCATADRGANTGELFFGEGSRLTVL.